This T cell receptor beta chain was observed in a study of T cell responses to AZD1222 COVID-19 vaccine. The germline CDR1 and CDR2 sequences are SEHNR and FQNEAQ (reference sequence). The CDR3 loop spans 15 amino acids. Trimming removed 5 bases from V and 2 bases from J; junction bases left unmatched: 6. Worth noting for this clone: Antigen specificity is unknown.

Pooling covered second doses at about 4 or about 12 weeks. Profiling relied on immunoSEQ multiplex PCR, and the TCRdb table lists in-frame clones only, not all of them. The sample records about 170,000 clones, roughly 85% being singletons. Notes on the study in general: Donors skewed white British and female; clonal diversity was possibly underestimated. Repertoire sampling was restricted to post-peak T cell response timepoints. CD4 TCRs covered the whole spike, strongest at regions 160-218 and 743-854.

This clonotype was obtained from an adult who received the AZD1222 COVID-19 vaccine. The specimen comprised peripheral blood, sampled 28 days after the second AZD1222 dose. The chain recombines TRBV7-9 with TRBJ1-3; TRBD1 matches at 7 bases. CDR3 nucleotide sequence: TGTGCCAGCAGCCTACAGGGGACCGCTGGAAACACCATATATTTT. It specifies CASSLQGTAGNTIYF.